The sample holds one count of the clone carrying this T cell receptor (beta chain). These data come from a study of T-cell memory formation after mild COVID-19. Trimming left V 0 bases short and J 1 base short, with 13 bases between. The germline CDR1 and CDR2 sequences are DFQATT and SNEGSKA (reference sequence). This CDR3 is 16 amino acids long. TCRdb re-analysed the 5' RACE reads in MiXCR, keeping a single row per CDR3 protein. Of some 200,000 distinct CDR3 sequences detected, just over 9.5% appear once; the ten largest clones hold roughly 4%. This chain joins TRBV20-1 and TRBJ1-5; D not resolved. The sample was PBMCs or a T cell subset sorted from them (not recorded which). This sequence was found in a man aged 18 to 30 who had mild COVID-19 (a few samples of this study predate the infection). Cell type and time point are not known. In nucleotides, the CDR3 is TGCAGTGCTAGAGATAGTACAGTGTCAAGCAATCAGCCCCAGCATTTT. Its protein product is CSARDSTVSSNQPQHF.